The next 7 T cell receptor beta chains were all read from a single sample in a study of CD4 T cells in relation to SARS-CoV-2 and coronaviruses. Using immunoSEQ multiplex PCR, the repertoire was profiled, and TCRdb retains in-frame clones only, with some absent. The sample has 55,000 to 70,000 clones; 80% to 95% are singletons. Unexposed donor CD4+ T cells date from about 2011-2018, before the COVID-19 pandemic. Input material: naive CD4+ T cells from PBMCs. The subset: naive CD4+ T cells isolated by negative enrichment. The receptor source for this set is a human donor in good health.

The chain employs TRBV18 and TRBJ2-7; D unresolved. Germline CDR1 and CDR2: KGHSH and LQKENI. V dropped 3 bases and J dropped 2 bases, with 11 bases sitting between them. CDR3 length: 14 amino acids. The CDR3 DNA reads as TGTGCCAGCTCACCGAAATCCCTCACCTACGAGCAGTACTTC. This sequence encodes CASSPKSLTYEQYF.

The table lists this clone with a count of one. The chain recombines TRBV3-1 (or the pseudogene TRBV3-2) with TRBJ2-3; D is unresolved. Germline CDR1 is LGHDT and CDR2 is YNNKEL (reference sequence). This CDR3 has 14 residues. V lost 4 bases and J 7 bases, leaving 15 bases between the germline ends. The CDR3 is CASSPHPVENTQYF. CDR3 bases: TGTGCCAGCAGCCCCCACCCCGTCGAGAATACGCAGTATTTT.

V is TRBV24-1 and J is TRBJ1-5, with 9 bases lining up with TRBD1. Germline V gene sequence: CDR1 KGHDR, CDR2 SFDVKD. J lost 3 bases, V lost 3 bases, and 5 bases had no gene match. CDR3 length: 16 residues. The CDR3 here is CATSDPTGGYNQPQHF. The DNA for the CDR3 is TGTGCCACCAGTGATCCGACAGGGGGGTACAATCAGCCCCAGCATTTT.

The V call is TRBV24-1, the J call TRBJ1-2; D call uncertain. Trimming cost V 7 bases and J 4 bases, with 6 bases left between them. The V gene's germline CDR1 is KGHDR and CDR2 SFDVKD. This CDR3 comprises 11 residues. The CDR3 nucleotides read TGTGCCACCAGGGGGTTCTATGGCTACACCTTC. Protein sequence: CATRGFYGYTF.

The chain links TRBV6-5 to TRBJ2-7; 7 positions match TRBD1. V lost 6 bases, J lost 5 bases, and 10 bases stayed unmatched. Germline values: CDR1 MNHEY, CDR2 SVGAGI. CDR3 length: 14 residues. CDR3 in DNA: TGTGCCAGCAGCCTGAACTTTCAGGGGGACGAGCAGTACTTC. Translated: CASSLNFQGDEQYF.

CDR3 DNA sequence: TGCGCCAGCAGGACCGGCGGGGCGAATGAGCAGTTCTTC. As protein: CASRTGGANEQFF. The gene calls are TRBV5-1 and TRBJ2-1; D might be TRBD2 (6 bases). V was trimmed by 5 bases and J by 7 bases, leaving 13 bases between them. The CDR3 has 13 amino acids. CDR1 SGHRS and CDR2 YFSETQ come from the germline V gene.

The V gene is TRBV29-1, the J gene TRBJ2-7; 7 bases match TRBD2. The germline CDR1 and CDR2 sequences are SQVTM and ANQGSEA. With 4 bases clipped from V and 7 bases from J, the junction kept 4 bases outside the gene matches. This CDR3 contains 11 residues. The CDR3 coding sequence is TGCAGCGTTGCCTCCGGGGGGGAGCAGTACTTC. Protein sequence: CSVASGGEQYF.